These T cell receptor beta chains were read from a single sample in a study of shared clonotypes between healthy human individuals. Only in-frame clones appear in the TCRdb table, and some are missing; sequencing was by immunoSEQ multiplex PCR. The repertoire holds 2,100,000 or so clones, with approximately 96% as singletons. Sequenced material: naive CD4+ T cells sorted from blood. The receptors were gathered from a man aged 18-30 years in good health. CDR3s include the opening cysteine and the closing phenylalanine or tryptophan. Fields, in order: V gene, D gene, clone size, J gene, CDR3 DNA, CDR3 protein. D genes are given only for firm matches. Clone size is given for some rows only: seen once, a few or many times, or a class if the clone is expanded.

TRBV5-4	TRBD1	-	TRBJ2-5	TGTGCCAGCAGCCCACCATGGACAGGGAGACAAGAGACCCAGTACTTC	CASSPPWTGRQETQYF
TRBV10-2	TRBD2	-	TRBJ2-2	TGCGCCAGCAGTGAACTAGCGGGTGCCACCGGGGAGCTGTTTTTT	CASSELAGATGELFF
TRBV6-1	TRBD1	-	TRBJ1-1	TGTGCCAGCAGACCCGGACAGGGGAAGACTGAAGCTTTCTTT	CASRPGQGKTEAFF
TRBV27	-	-	TRBJ2-7	TGTGCCAGCAGTTTATCGTCCGTGATGGGCTCCTACGAGCAGTACTTC	CASSLSSVMGSYEQYF
TRBV18	-	-	TRBJ2-7	TGTGCCAGCTCACCACAGTCCATCTACGAGCAGTACTTC	CASSPQSIYEQYF
TRBV6-1	-	-	TRBJ1-5	TGTGCCAGCACCGGTCAGGGCCAGCCCCAGCATTTT	CASTGQGQPQHF
TRBV4-1	-	-	TRBJ2-3	TGCGCCAGCAGCCAAGTCCCCGTTCACACAGATACGCAGTATTTT	CASSQVPVHTDTQYF
TRBV18	-	few	TRBJ2-7	TGTGCCAGCTCCCAGGGGGACTCCGAGCAGTACTTC	CASSQGDSEQYF
TRBV11-3	TRBD2	once	TRBJ2-3	TGTGCCAGCAGCCCAGGACTAGCGGGGGGGAGGGCAGATACGCAGTATTTT	CASSPGLAGGRADTQYF
TRBV15	TRBD1	-	TRBJ1-5	TGTGCCACCACCCCTTCGGTGGGACAGCCGAATAATCAGCCCCAGCATTTT	CATTPSVGQPNNQPQHF
TRBV19	TRBD1	-	TRBJ1-2	TGTGCCAGTAGTATTAACCGGGACAGGGTGTATGGCTACACCTTC	CASSINRDRVYGYTF
TRBV6-6	-	-	TRBJ1-1	TGTGCCAGCAGTTCTCACGTAGCTTTCTTT	CASSSHVAFF
TRBV5-1	-	-	TRBJ2-7	TGCGCCAGCAGCTTGGCCTCGCGGGGTAACGAGCAGTACTTC	CASSLASRGNEQYF
TRBV10-3	-	-	TRBJ2-6	TGTGCCATCAGAGGAGACTCTGGGGCCAACGTCCTGACTTTC	CAIRGDSGANVLTF
TRBV9	-	once	TRBJ1-1	TGTGCCAGCAGCGTAACCGGGACCGTAAATCAAGTCGGAGCTTTCTTT	CASSVTGTVNQVGAFF
TRBV6-5	-	-	TRBJ2-7	TGTGCCAGCAGTTACGCCGCGGGTGCCTACGAGCAGTACTTC	CASSYAAGAYEQYF
TRBV4-1	-	-	TRBJ2-3	TGCGCCAGCAGCCGGGAAGATACGCAGTATTTT	CASSREDTQYF
TRBV9	-	-	TRBJ1-6	TGTGCCAGCACCGTAGAGGGGAGGGGCAATTCACCCCTCCACTTT	CASTVEGRGNSPLHF
TRBV28	-	-	TRBJ1-5	TGTGCCAGCAGCCTTTGGGGGAAAGAGCAGCCCCAGCATTTT	CASSLWGKEQPQHF
TRBV28	-	-	TRBJ1-1	TGTGCCAGCATACTTCGCGCGGGGAGGGCTGAAGCTTTCTTT	CASILRAGRAEAFF
TRBV6-6	-	-	TRBJ2-2	TGTGCCAGCAGTTACGGGGGATCCGCGAACACCGGGGAGCTGTTTTTT	CASSYGGSANTGELFF
TRBV6-5	-	-	TRBJ1-1	TGTGCCAGCAGTACCCGTGGTAGGCCAGGGTTTGGAGCTTTCTTT	CASSTRGRPGFGAFF